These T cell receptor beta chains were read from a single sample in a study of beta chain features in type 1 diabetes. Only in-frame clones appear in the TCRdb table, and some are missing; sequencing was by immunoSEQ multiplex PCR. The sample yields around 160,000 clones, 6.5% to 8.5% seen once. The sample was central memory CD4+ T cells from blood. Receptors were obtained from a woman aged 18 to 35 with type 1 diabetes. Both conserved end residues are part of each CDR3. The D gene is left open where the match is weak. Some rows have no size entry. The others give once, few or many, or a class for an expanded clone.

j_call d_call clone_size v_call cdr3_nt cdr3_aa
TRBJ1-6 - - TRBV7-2 TGTGCCAGCAGCTTAGTTGGCGGGGCCCTCCACTTT CASSLVGGALHF
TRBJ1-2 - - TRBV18 TGTGCCAGCTCATTCCGGGACTCAATCCCCTATGGCTACACCTTC CASSFRDSIPYGYTF
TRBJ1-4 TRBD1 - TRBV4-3 TGCGCCAGCAGCCAAACAGGGGGTTCGGTGACTAATGAAAAACTGTTTTTT CASSQTGGSVTNEKLFF
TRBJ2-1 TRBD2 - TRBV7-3 TGTGCCAGCAGCTTAACCGGGACTAATATTTACAATGAGCAGTTCTTC CASSLTGTNIYNEQFF
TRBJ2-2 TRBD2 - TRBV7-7 TGTGCTAGCAGCTCGACTAGCGGGCCGACCGGGGAGCTGTTTTTT CASSSTSGPTGELFF
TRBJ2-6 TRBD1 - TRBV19 TGTGCCAGTAGCCGAGGACAGGGGGGTTCTGGGGCCAACGTCCTGACTTTC CASSRGQGGSGANVLTF
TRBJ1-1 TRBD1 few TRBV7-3 TGTGCCAGCAGCCCGGGACAGGCTAATAGAGCTTTCTTT CASSPGQANRAFF
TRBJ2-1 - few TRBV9 TGTGCCAGCAGCGTAGAGGGGAACGGATTCAATGAGCAGTTCTTC CASSVEGNGFNEQFF
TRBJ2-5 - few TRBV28 TGTGCCAGCTTGGAGGGGGGGGCGGAGACCCAGTACTTC CASLEGGAETQYF
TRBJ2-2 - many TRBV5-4 TGTGCCAGCAGCTTGGCAGGGAACACCGGGGAGCTGTTTTTT CASSLAGNTGELFF
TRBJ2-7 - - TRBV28 TGTGCCAGCAGGCTTGCCCGGGAGTGGAGCTACGAGCAGTACTTC CASRLAREWSYEQYF
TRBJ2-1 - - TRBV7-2 TGTGCCAGCAGACGGGACTCCTATGAGCAGTTCTTC CASRRDSYEQFF
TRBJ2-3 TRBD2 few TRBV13 TGTGCCAGCAGCGTGACTAGCGGGGGCCCCAGAGATACGCAGTATTTT CASSVTSGGPRDTQYF
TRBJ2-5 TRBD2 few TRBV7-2 TGTGCCAGCAGCTTAGCCCGGGGGGACGAGGAGACCCAGTACTTC CASSLARGDEETQYF
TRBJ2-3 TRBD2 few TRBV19 TGTGCCAGTAGAAGAGCGGGAGCCTCCCTTGATACGCAGTATTTT CASRRAGASLDTQYF
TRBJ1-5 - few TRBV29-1 TGCAGCGTTCAAGTCATTGGAGAGGATCAGCCCCAGCATTTT CSVQVIGEDQPQHF
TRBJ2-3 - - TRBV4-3 TGCGCCAGCAGCCAAGATCATCGGGTTGGGCAGTATTTT CASSQDHRVGQYF
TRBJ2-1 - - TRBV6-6 TGTGCCAGCAGTGCGCTCGGGGATGTCGATGAGCAGTTCTTC CASSALGDVDEQFF
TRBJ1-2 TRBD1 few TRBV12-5 TGTGCTAGTGCCCCGGACAGGGATGGCTACACCTTC CASAPDRDGYTF
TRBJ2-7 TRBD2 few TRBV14 TGTGCCAGCAGCCAAGGGTCGGCGGGAGGATTCTACGAGCAGTACTTC CASSQGSAGGFYEQYF
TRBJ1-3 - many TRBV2 TGTGCCAGCAGTGAATCCAGGGTTTCTGGAAACACCATATATTTT CASSESRVSGNTIYF
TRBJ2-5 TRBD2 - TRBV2 TGTGCCAGCAGTGAAGCGGGACTATTGCAAGAGACCCAGTACTTC CASSEAGLLQETQYF
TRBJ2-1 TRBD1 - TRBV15 TGTGCCACCAGGGAGGACAGGGGACAGAAAAGCTCCTACAATGAGCAGTTCTTC CATREDRGQKSSYNEQFF
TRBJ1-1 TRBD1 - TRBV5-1 TGCGCCAGCAGCTTGGGGGGGACAGAGAACACTGAAGCTTTCTTT CASSLGGTENTEAFF
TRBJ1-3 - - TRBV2 TGTGCCAGCAGTCCTGACAGGCGAAACACCATATATTTT CASSPDRRNTIYF
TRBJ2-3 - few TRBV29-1 TGCAGCGTTGACCCAACGGCAGGGGGCACAGATACGCAGTATTTT CSVDPTAGGTDTQYF
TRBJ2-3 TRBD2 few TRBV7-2 TGTGCCAGCAGCGCCGGGGGGGGGAACCCTACGCAGTATTTT CASSAGGGNPTQYF
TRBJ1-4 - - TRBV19 TGTGCCAGTAATTCGGGCTCGGGGGGGCGACGAAAACTGTTTTTT CASNSGSGGRRKLFF
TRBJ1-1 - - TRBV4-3 TGCGCCAGCAGCGTTGACAGGACTGAAGCTTTCTTT CASSVDRTEAFF
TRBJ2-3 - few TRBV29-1 TGCAGCGTTGTGTACGGGACTAGCACAGATACGCAGTATTTT CSVVYGTSTDTQYF
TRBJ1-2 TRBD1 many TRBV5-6 TGTGCCAGCAGCTTGGCAGGACAGGCCCTGGGCTACACCTTC CASSLAGQALGYTF
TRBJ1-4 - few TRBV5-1 TGCGCCAGCAGCTTGGCGGCAGGGGTTAATGAAAAACTGTTTTTT CASSLAAGVNEKLFF
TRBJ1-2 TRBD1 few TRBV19 TGTGCCAGTACCTTACTAGGGACAGGGAGTGGCTACACCTTC CASTLLGTGSGYTF
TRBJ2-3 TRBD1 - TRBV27 TGTGCCAGCAGTTCACGATACAGGGGGCGGACAGATACGCAGTATTTT CASSSRYRGRTDTQYF
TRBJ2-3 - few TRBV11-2 TGTGCCAGCAGCTCCTCCTCACAAAATACGCAGTATTTT CASSSSSQNTQYF
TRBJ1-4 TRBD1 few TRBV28 TGTGCCAGCAGTCCGAACAGGGGATCGAAAGAAAAACTGTTTTTT CASSPNRGSKEKLFF